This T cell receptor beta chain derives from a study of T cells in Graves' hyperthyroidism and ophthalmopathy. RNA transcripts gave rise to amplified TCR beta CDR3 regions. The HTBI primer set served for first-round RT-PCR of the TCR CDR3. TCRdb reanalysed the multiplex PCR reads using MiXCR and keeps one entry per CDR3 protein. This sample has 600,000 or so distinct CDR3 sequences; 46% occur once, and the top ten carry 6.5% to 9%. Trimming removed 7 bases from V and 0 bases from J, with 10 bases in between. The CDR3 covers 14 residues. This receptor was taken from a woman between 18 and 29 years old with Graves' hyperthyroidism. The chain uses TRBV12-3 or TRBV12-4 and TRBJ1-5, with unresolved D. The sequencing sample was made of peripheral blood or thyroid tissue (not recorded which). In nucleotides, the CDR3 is TGTGCCAGCATCACAGACGATAGCAATCAGCCCCAGCATTTT. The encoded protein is CASITDDSNQPQHF.